This T cell receptor beta chain comes out of a study of cytotoxic CD8 clonotypes in ibrutinib-treated CLL. The CDR3 covers 15 residues. Germline V gives CDR1 ENHRY, CDR2 SYGVKD. Trimming took off 0 bases at V and 1 base at J, with 9 bases between the two ends. Produced via immunoSEQ multiplex PCR; TCRdb's table is partial and in-frame only. Of approximately 7,100 clones in the sample, 79% were seen once. The chain combines TRBV10-3 with TRBJ1-1, with D unclear. The source material was PBMCs, sampled before ibrutinib treatment. The TCR originated in a human donor with chronic lymphocytic leukemia. CDR3 residues: CAISESTEENTEAFF. In DNA, the CDR3 is TGTGCCATCAGTGAGTCTACCGAAGAGAACACTGAAGCTTTCTTT.